These T cell receptor beta chains were read from a single sample in a study of blood T cell repertoires in COVID-19. Measured with immunoSEQ multiplex PCR; TCRdb has only the in-frame clones, and not every one. The sample yields about 75,000 clones, roughly 88% seen once. The sample taken for sequencing was peripheral blood. These receptors were obtained from a human donor in a cohort sampled during active COVID-19. The CDR3 runs from the conserved cysteine through the conserved F or W. The D gene is left open where the match is weak. Size values are once, few and many counts, or a class for expanded clones, and some rows have none.

TRBJ2-1,TRBD2,-,TRBV3-1/TRBV3-2,CASSQGRLAGAGEQFF,TGTGCCAGCAGCCAAGGGAGGCTAGCGGGGGCGGGTGAGCAGTTCTTC
TRBJ1-5,-,-,TRBV6-5,CASRDQQYSNQPQHF,TGTGCCAGCAGAGATCAACAATATAGCAATCAGCCCCAGCATTTT
TRBJ2-1,TRBD2,-,TRBV18,CASSITSGGSYNEQFF,TGTGCCAGCTCAATCACTAGCGGGGGCTCCTACAATGAGCAGTTCTTC
TRBJ2-1,TRBD2,-,TRBV18,CASSPSSGRDNEQFF,TGTGCCAGCTCACCCTCTAGCGGGCGCGACAATGAGCAGTTCTTC
TRBJ2-2,-,-,TRBV5-1,CASSLVQRAGAGELFF,TGCGCCAGCAGCTTGGTTCAGCGGGCAGGTGCCGGGGAGCTGTTTTTT
TRBJ1-1,TRBD1,-,TRBV18,CASGQGRGTEAFF,TGTGCCAGTGGACAGGGGAGAGGCACTGAAGCTTTCTTT
TRBJ2-3,-,-,TRBV10-1,CASSDQVTRDTQYF,TGCGCCAGCAGTGACCAGGTGACGAGAGATACGCAGTATTTT
TRBJ2-7,TRBD2,-,TRBV2,CASRETGTSGVYEQYF,TGTGCCAGCAGAGAAACCGGGACTAGCGGGGTCTACGAGCAGTACTTC
TRBJ1-6,TRBD1,few,TRBV2,CARRTGFSPLHF,TGTGCCAGAAGGACAGGGTTCTCACCCCTCCACTTT
TRBJ2-7,-,-,TRBV6-5,CASRRPASAGEQYF,TGTGCCAGCAGACGCCCGGCTAGCGCAGGCGAGCAGTACTTC
TRBJ1-3,-,-,TRBV2,CASSESGHTISGNTIYF,TGTGCCAGCAGTGAATCAGGACACACTATCTCTGGAAACACCATATATTTT
TRBJ2-1,TRBD2,-,TRBV6-6,CASSPVGTSGDNEQFF,TGTGCCAGCAGTCCTGTAGGAACTAGCGGGGACAATGAGCAGTTCTTC
TRBJ1-3,-,-,TRBV11-2,CASSLFEVGNTIYF,TGTGCCAGCAGCTTGTTCGAGGTCGGAAACACCATATATTTT
TRBJ2-3,-,-,TRBV29-1,CSVVGDTDTQYF,TGCAGCGTTGTAGGGGACACAGATACGCAGTATTTT
TRBJ2-3,TRBD2,-,TRBV5-5,CASSPMTSRTDTQYF,TGTGCCAGCAGCCCGATGACTAGCCGTACAGATACGCAGTATTTT
TRBJ1-1,-,-,TRBV2,CASTSDSNTEAFF,TGTGCCAGCACCTCGGACAGTAACACTGAAGCTTTCTTT
TRBJ2-2,TRBD2,-,TRBV30,CAWSVRRLAGVGGELFF,TGTGCCTGGAGTGTACGTCGGCTAGCGGGAGTAGGCGGGGAGCTGTTTTTT
TRBJ2-1,-,-,TRBV7-6,CASSLLRRGPQNEQFF,TGTGCCAGCAGCTTATTGAGGCGGGGGCCGCAGAATGAGCAGTTCTTC
TRBJ2-3,TRBD2,-,TRBV15,CATSRAVSAGVTDTQYF,TGTGCCACCAGCAGAGCCGTCTCTGCGGGGGTCACAGATACGCAGTATTTT
TRBJ2-7,TRBD2,-,TRBV5-1,CASSHPATSGSSYEQYF,TGCGCCAGCAGCCATCCAGCCACTAGCGGGAGCTCCTACGAGCAGTACTTC
TRBJ1-3,-,-,TRBV9,CASSVDGGNGSGNTIYF,TGTGCCAGCAGCGTAGATGGGGGGAATGGCTCTGGAAACACCATATATTTT
TRBJ2-5,TRBD1,-,TRBV7-2,CASSPTGRGETQYF,TGTGCCAGCAGCCCGACAGGGCGTGGGGAGACCCAGTACTTC
TRBJ2-3,-,-,TRBV29-1,CSVAKDSTDTQYF,TGCAGCGTTGCTAAAGATAGCACAGATACGCAGTATTTT
TRBJ1-1,-,-,TRBV28,CASSFSGETNTEAFF,TGTGCCAGCAGTTTTTCAGGGGAAACGAACACTGAAGCTTTCTTT
TRBJ2-4,-,-,TRBV27,CASSLSSGLAKNIQYF,TGTGCCAGCAGTTTATCGTCAGGGCTAGCCAAAAACATTCAGTACTTC
TRBJ2-5,TRBD2,once,TRBV5-5,CASSLLAGDAFQETQYF,TGTGCCAGCAGCTTACTAGCGGGAGACGCCTTCCAAGAGACCCAGTACTTC
TRBJ2-5,TRBD1,-,TRBV7-2,CASSLAMWDRYYQETQYF,TGTGCCAGCAGCTTAGCGATGTGGGACAGGTACTACCAAGAGACCCAGTACTTC
TRBJ2-7,TRBD1,-,TRBV15,CATSRDRGTGGEQYF,TGTGCCACCAGCAGAGATCGGGGGACAGGGGGCGAGCAGTACTTC
TRBJ1-5,-,once,TRBV28,CASSFMKGRRVYSNQPQHF,TGTGCCAGCAGTTTTATGAAGGGACGGAGGGTTTATAGCAATCAGCCCCAGCATTTT
TRBJ2-2,TRBD2,-,TRBV15,CATSREVPLAGGSDTGELFF,TGTGCCACCAGCAGAGAAGTACCCCTAGCGGGAGGGTCAGACACCGGGGAGCTGTTTTTT
TRBJ1-2,TRBD1,-,TRBV11-2,CASRRDRLSNYGYTF,TGTGCCAGCAGGCGGGACAGGCTGTCTAACTATGGCTACACCTTC
TRBJ2-5,TRBD2,-,TRBV30,CAWSGGLAGVRGETQYF,TGTGCCTGGAGTGGTGGACTAGCGGGAGTAAGGGGGGAGACCCAGTACTTC
TRBJ2-1,TRBD2,-,TRBV9,CASSPRTGGGFEQFF,TGTGCCAGCAGCCCGCGGACTGGCGGGGGGTTTGAGCAGTTCTTC
TRBJ1-4,-,-,TRBV7-9,CASSFDGQLRNEKLFF,TGTGCCAGCAGCTTTGATGGACAGTTAAGAAATGAAAAACTGTTTTTT
TRBJ2-3,TRBD1,-,TRBV25-1,CASSTSDRVGDTQYF,TGTGCCAGCAGTACATCGGACAGGGTAGGGGATACGCAGTATTTT
TRBJ2-7,TRBD2,once,TRBV10-2,CASSDSGASYEQYF,TGCGCCAGCAGTGATAGCGGGGCCTCCTACGAGCAGTACTTC
TRBJ2-3,TRBD2,-,TRBV9,CASSGTSGGETQYF,TGTGCCAGCAGCGGGACTAGCGGGGGCGAAACGCAGTATTTT
TRBJ2-3,-,-,TRBV24-1,CATAWAGILTDTQYF,TGTGCCACCGCCTGGGCGGGGATCCTCACAGATACGCAGTATTTT
TRBJ2-1,TRBD2,-,TRBV3-1/TRBV3-2,CASSQLPRGREKREQFF,TGTGCCAGCAGCCAGCTCCCCCGCGGGAGAGAGAAGCGTGAGCAGTTCTTC
TRBJ1-1,-,-,TRBV2,CASRATERNTEAFF,TGTGCCAGCAGAGCGACAGAGCGGAACACTGAAGCTTTCTTT
TRBJ2-7,-,-,TRBV7-2,CASSAQRVPAEQYF,TGTGCCAGCAGCGCACAGCGGGTGCCAGCCGAGCAGTACTTC
TRBJ1-2,-,once,TRBV19,CASTPTAGDYGYTF,TGTGCCAGTACCCCTACGGCGGGGGACTATGGCTACACCTTC
TRBJ2-4,-,-,TRBV6-2/TRBV6-3,CASSYSRTGGASDRHF,TGTGCCAGCAGTTACTCGAGGACCGGTGGTGCGAGCGACAGACACTTC
TRBJ2-2,TRBD2,-,TRBV25-1,CASRTSATGELFF,TGTGCCAGCAGGACTAGCGCGACCGGGGAGCTGTTTTTT
TRBJ1-5,-,-,TRBV19,CASSITTGSNQPQHF,TGTGCCAGTAGTATCACGACGGGTAGCAATCAGCCCCAGCATTTT
TRBJ1-1,TRBD1,few,TRBV6-2/TRBV6-3,CASSYGDRAFF,TGTGCCAGCAGTTATGGGGACAGGGCTTTCTTT
TRBJ2-2,-,-,TRBV4-3,CASSQVGTQNTGELFF,TGCGCCAGCAGCCAAGTCGGGACACAAAACACCGGGGAGCTGTTTTTT
TRBJ1-6,-,-,TRBV20-1,CSASLGAYNSPLHF,TGCAGTGCTAGTCTTGGAGCCTATAATTCACCCCTCCACTTT